The entry that follows covers one T cell receptor beta chain sequence. This entry belongs to a study of radiotherapy plus CTLA-4 blockade in lung cancer. Profiled with immunoSEQ multiplex PCR; TCRdb holds only in-frame clones, not every one. The sample lists roughly 80,000 clones, around 78% occurring once. Looked up from germline, CDR1 is LNHNV and CDR2 is YYDKDF (reference sequence). The CDR3 has 16 amino acids. V shed 8 bases and J 6 bases; nucleotides not matched to a gene: 17. The input for sequencing was peripheral blood, taken from a patient treated with radiotherapy plus ipilimumab. The receptor was derived from a human donor with non-small cell lung cancer who had a partial response to radiotherapy plus ipilimumab. Some clones in this sample may be carry-over from other donors' samples. J is TRBJ2-7 and V is TRBV15; 9 bases line up with TRBD1. CDR3 sequence: CATSEGRGTGPREQYF. The CDR3 DNA sequence: TGTGCCACCTCAGAGGGACGGGGGACAGGGCCCCGCGAGCAGTACTTC.